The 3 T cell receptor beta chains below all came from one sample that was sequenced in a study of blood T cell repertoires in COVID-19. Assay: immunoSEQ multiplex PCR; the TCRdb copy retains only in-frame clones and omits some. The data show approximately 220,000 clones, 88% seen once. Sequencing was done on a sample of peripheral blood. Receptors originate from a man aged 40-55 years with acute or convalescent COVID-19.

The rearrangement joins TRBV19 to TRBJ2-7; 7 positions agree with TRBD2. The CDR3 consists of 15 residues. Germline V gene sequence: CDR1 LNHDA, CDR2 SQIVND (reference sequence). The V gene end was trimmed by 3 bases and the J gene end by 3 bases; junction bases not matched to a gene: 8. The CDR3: CASSISGGDFYEQYF. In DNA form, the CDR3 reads TGTGCCAGTAGTATCTCTGGGGGGGACTTCTACGAGCAGTACTTC.

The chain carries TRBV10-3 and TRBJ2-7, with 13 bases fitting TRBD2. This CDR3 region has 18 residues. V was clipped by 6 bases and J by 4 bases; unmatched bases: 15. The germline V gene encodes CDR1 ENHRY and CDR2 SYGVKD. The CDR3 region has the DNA TGTGCCATCAGGGGTTCACTAGCGGGGGGGCCGGAATTTTACGAGCAGTACTTC. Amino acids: CAIRGSLAGGPEFYEQYF.

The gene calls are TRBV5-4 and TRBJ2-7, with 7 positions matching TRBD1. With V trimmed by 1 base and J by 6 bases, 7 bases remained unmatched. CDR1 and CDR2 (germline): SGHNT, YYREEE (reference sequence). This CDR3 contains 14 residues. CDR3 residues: CASSLYQGVGEQYF. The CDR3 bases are TGTGCCAGCAGCTTGTATCAGGGGGTTGGCGAGCAGTACTTC. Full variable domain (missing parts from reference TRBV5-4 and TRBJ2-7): ETGVTQSPTHLIKTRGQQVTLRCSSQSGHNTVSWYQQALGQGPQFIFQYYREEENGRGNFPPRFSGLQFPNYSSELNVNALELDDSALYLCASSLYQGVGEQYFGPGTRLTVT.